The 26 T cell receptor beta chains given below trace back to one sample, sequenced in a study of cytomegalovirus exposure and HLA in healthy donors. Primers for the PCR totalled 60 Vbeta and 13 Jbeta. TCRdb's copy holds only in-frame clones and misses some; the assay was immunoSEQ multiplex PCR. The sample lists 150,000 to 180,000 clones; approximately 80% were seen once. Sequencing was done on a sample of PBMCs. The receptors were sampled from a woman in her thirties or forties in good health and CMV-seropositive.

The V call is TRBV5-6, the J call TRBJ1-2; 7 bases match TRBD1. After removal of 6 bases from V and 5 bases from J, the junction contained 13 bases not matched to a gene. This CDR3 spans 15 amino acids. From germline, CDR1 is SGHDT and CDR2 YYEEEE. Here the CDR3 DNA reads TGTGCCAGCAAGGGGGCGGCAGGGGCAGAGTATGGCTACACCTTC. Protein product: CASKGAAGAEYGYTF.

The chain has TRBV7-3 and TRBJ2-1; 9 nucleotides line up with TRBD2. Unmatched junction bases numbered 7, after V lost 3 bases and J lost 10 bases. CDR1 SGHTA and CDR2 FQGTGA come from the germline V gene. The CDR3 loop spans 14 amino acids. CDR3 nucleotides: TGTGCCAGCAGCTTCATGGCGGGAGGGGCCGAGCAGTTCTTC. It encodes CASSFMAGGAEQFF. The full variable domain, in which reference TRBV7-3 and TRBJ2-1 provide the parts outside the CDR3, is GAGVSQTPSNKVTEKGKYVELRCDPISGHTALYWYRQSLGQGPEFLIYFQGTGAADDSGLPNDRFFAVRPEGSVSTLKIQRTERGDSAVYLCASSFMAGGAEQFFGPGTRLTVL.

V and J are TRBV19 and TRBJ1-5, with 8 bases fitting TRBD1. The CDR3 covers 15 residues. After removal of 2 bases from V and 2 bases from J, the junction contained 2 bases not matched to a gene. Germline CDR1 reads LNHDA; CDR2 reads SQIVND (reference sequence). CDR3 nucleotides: TGTGCCAGTAGTATAACAGGGGGTGGCAATCAGCCCCAGCATTTT. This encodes CASSITGGGNQPQHF.

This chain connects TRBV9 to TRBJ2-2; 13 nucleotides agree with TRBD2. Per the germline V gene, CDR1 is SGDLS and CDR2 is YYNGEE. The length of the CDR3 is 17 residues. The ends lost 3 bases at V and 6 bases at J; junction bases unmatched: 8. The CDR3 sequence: CASSAQGLAGAPGELFF. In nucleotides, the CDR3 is TGTGCCAGCAGCGCCCAAGGACTAGCGGGAGCCCCCGGGGAGCTGTTTTTT.

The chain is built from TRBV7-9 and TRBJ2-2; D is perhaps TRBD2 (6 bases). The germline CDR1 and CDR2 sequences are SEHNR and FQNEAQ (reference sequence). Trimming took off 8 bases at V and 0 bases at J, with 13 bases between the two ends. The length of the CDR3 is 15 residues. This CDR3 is CASPGGPTNTGELFF. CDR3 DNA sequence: TGTGCCAGCCCCGGAGGGCCCACGAACACCGGGGAGCTGTTTTTT. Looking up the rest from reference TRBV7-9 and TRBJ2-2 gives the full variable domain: DTGVSQNPRHKITKRGQNVTFRCDPISEHNRLYWYRQTLGQGPEFLTYFQNEAQLEKSRLLSDRFSAERPKGSFSTLEIQRTEQGDSAMYLCASPGGPTNTGELFFGEGSRLTVL.

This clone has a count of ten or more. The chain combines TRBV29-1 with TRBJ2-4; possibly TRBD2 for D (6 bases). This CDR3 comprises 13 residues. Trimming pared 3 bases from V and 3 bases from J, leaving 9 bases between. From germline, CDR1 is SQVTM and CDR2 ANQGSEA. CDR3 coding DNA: TGCAGCGTTGACGGGGGTAACAAAAACATTCAGTACTTC. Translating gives CSVDGGNKNIQYF.

CDR3 bases: TGTGCCAGCAGCGTAGAACCAGTGCGGGGTTTTGGCTACACCTTC. Translated: CASSVEPVRGFGYTF. The chain carries TRBV9 and TRBJ1-2; D gene uncertain. The CDR3 totals 15 residues. The V end was cut by 0 bases, the J end by 7 bases, with 16 bases between. Germline CDR1 and CDR2: SGDLS and YYNGEE.

The CDR3 reads CASSPGLAGTGEETQYF. The CDR3, as DNA: TGTGCCAGCTCCCCGGGACTAGCGGGCACCGGGGAAGAGACCCAGTACTTC. V usage is TRBV18 and J usage is TRBJ2-5, with 12 nucleotides matching TRBD2. The V segment lost 6 bases and the J segment 3 bases; nucleotides outside the gene matches: 11. The CDR3 is made up of 17 amino acids. Per germline, CDR1 KGHSH and CDR2 LQKENI.

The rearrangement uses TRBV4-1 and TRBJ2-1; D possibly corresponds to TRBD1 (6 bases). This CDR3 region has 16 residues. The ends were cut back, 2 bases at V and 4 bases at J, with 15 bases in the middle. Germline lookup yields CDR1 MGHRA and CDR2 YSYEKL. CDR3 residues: CASSQMTGPLYNEQFF. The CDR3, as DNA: TGCGCCAGCAGCCAAATGACAGGACCTCTTTACAATGAGCAGTTCTTC.

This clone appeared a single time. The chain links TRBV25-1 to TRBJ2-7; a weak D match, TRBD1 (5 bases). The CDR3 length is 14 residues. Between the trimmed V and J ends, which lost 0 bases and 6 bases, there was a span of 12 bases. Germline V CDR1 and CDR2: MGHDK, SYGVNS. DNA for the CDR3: TGTGCCAGCAGTGAATACGACAGATCGAGCGAGCAGTACTTC. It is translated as CASSEYDRSSEQYF.

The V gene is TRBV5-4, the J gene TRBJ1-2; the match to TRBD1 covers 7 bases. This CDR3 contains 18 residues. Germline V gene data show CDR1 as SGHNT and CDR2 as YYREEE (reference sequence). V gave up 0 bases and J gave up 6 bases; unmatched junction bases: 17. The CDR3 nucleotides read TGTGCCAGCAGCTTGGAGTTGGGCCGAAATGACAGGGCCAATGGCTACACCTTC. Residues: CASSLELGRNDRANGYTF.

In DNA form, the CDR3 reads TGTGCCAGCAGCCAAGATCCTCCGACAGGGACGAATGAAAAACTGTTTTTT. This sequence encodes CASSQDPPTGTNEKLFF. This chain connects TRBV4-2 to TRBJ1-4; 7 nucleotides agree with TRBD1. V lost 0 bases to trimming and J lost 5 bases; unmatched junction nucleotides: 9. CDR3 length equals 17 residues. CDR1 and CDR2 (germline): LGHNA, YNFKEQ.

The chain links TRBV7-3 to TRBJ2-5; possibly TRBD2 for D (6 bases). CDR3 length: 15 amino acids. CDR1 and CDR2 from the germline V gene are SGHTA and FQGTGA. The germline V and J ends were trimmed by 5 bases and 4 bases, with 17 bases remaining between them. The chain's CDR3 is CASSTGDSGRETQYF. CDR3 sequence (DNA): TGTGCCAGCAGCACAGGAGACAGCGGGCGAGAGACCCAGTACTTC.

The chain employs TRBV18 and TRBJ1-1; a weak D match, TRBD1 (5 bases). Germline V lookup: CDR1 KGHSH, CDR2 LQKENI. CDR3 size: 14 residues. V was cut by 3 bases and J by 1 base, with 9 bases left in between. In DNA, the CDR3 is TGTGCCAGCTCACCCGATACAGGGAACACTGAAGCTTTCTTT. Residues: CASSPDTGNTEAFF.

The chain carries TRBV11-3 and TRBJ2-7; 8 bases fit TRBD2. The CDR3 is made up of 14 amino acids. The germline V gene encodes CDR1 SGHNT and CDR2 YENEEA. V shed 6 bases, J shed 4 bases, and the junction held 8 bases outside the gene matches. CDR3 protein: CASSSGTSRYEQYF. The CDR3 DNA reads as TGTGCCAGCAGTTCCGGGACTAGTCGGTACGAGCAGTACTTC. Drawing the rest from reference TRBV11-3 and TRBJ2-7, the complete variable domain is EAGVVQSPRYKIIEKKQPVAFWCNPISGHNTLYWYLQNLGQGPELLIRYENEEAVDDSQLPKDRFSAERLKGVDSTLKIQPAELGDSAVYLCASSSGTSRYEQYFGPGTRLTVT.

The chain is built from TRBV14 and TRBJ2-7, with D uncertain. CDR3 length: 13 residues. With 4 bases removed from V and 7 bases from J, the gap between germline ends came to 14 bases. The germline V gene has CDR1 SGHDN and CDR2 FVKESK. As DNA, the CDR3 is TGTGCCAGCAGCCTCTACCCCTCGAGAGAGCAGTACTTC. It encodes CASSLYPSREQYF.

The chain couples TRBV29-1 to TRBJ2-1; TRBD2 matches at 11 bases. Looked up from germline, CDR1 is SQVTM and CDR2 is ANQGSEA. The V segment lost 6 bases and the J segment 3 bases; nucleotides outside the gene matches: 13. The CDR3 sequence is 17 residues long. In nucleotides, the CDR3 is TGCAGCGTCGAGCCACAACAGGGACTAGCGGTCTACAATGAGCAGTTCTTC. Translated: CSVEPQQGLAVYNEQFF.

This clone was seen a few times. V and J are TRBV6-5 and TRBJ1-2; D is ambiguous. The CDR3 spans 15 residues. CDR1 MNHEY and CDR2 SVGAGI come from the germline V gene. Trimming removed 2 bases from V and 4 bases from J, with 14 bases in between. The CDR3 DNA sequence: TGTGCCAGCAGTTACGATAGTTGGGCCAGCTATGGCTACACCTTC. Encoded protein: CASSYDSWASYGYTF.

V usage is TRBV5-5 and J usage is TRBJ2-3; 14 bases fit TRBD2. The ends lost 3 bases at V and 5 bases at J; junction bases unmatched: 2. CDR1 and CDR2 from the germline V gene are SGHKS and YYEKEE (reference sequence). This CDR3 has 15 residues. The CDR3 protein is CASSWGLAGVDTQYF. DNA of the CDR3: TGTGCCAGCAGCTGGGGACTAGCGGGAGTAGATACGCAGTATTTT. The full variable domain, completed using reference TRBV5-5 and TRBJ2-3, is DAGVTQSPTHLIKTRGQQVTLRCSPISGHKSVSWYQQVLGQGPQFIFQYYEKEERGRGNFPDRFSARQFPNYSSELNVNALLLGDSALYLCASSWGLAGVDTQYFGPGTRLTVL.

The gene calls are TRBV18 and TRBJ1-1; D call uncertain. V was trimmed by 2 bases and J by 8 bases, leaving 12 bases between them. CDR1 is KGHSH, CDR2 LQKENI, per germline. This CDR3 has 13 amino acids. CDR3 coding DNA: TGTGCCAGCTCACCAGGGCGCCTTCAGGAAGCTTTCTTT. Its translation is CASSPGRLQEAFF. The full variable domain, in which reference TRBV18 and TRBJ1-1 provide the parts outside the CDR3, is NAGVMQNPRHLVRRRGQEARLRCSPMKGHSHVYWYRQLPEEGLKFMVYLQKENIIDESGMPKERFSAEFPKEGPSILRIQQVVRGDSAAYFCASSPGRLQEAFFGQGTRLTVV.

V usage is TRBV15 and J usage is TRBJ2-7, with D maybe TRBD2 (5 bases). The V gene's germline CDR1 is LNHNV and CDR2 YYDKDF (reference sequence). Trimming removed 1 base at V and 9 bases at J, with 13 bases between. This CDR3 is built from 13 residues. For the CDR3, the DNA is TGTGCCACCAGCAGAGCCGACTATCTGGGGCAGTACTTC. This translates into CATSRADYLGQYF.

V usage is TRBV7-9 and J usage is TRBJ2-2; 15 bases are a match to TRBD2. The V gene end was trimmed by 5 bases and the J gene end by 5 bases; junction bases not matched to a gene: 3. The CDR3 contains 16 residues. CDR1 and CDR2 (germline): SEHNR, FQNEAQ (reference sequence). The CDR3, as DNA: TGTGCCAGCAGCGCGGGGACTAGCGGGAGGACCGGGGAGCTGTTTTTT. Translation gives CASSAGTSGRTGELFF.

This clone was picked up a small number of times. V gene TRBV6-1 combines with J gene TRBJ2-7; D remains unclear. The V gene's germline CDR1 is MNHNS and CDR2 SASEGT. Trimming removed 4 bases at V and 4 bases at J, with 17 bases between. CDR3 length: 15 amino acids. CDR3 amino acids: CASSAQHRGNYEQYF. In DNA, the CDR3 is TGTGCCAGCAGTGCACAACACCGAGGAAATTACGAGCAGTACTTC.

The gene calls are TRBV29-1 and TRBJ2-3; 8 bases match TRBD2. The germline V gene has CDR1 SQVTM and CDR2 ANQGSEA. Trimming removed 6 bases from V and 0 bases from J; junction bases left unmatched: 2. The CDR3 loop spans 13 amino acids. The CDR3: CSVSGGSTDTQYF. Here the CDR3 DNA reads TGCAGCGTCAGCGGGGGTAGCACAGATACGCAGTATTTT.

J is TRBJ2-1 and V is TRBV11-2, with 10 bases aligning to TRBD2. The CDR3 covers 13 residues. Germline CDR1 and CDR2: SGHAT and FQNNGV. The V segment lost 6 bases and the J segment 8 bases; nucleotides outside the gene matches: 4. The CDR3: CASRLAGVYEQFF. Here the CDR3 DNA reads TGTGCCAGCAGGCTAGCGGGAGTGTATGAGCAGTTCTTC.

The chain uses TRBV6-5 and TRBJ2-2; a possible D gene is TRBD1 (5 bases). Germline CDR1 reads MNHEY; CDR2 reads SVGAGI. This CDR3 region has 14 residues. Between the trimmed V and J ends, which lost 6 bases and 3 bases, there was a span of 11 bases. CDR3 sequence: CASSRKGYTGELFF. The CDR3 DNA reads TGTGCCAGCAGCAGAAAGGGGTACACCGGGGAGCTGTTTTTT.